These T cell receptor beta chains were read from a single sample in a study of cytomegalovirus exposure and HLA in healthy donors. TCRdb's copy holds only in-frame clones and misses some; the assay was immunoSEQ multiplex PCR. The data hold 150,000 or so clones, with 60% to 80% observed a single time. Sequencing used PBMCs. The receptors derive from a man aged 45 to 65 in good health and CMV-seropositive. CDR3s include the opening cysteine and the closing phenylalanine or tryptophan. The D gene is left open where the match is weak. Size tells how often a clone was seen (once, few, many) or the class of an expanded clone, and some rows leave it out.

j_call: TRBJ1-1; v_call: TRBV13; clone_size: NA; d_call: TRBD1; cdr3_aa: CASSRDRVLDLNTEAFF; cdr3_nt: TGTGCCAGCAGCCGAGACAGGGTATTGGATTTGAACACTGAAGCTTTCTTT
j_call: TRBJ2-1; v_call: TRBV2; clone_size: NA; d_call: NA; cdr3_aa: CASSELGGPSYNEQFF; cdr3_nt: TGTGCCAGCAGTGAATTAGGCGGGCCCTCCTACAATGAGCAGTTCTTC
j_call: TRBJ1-4; v_call: TRBV4-2; clone_size: NA; d_call: NA; cdr3_aa: CASSLNRATNEKLFF; cdr3_nt: TGTGCCAGCAGCCTAAACAGGGCAACTAATGAAAAACTGTTTTTT
j_call: TRBJ1-4; v_call: TRBV4-1; clone_size: NA; d_call: TRBD1; cdr3_aa: CASSHPDPSQGAFHEKLFF; cdr3_nt: TGCGCCAGCAGCCATCCAGACCCGTCTCAGGGGGCGTTTCATGAAAAACTGTTTTTT
j_call: TRBJ2-7; v_call: TRBV7-2; clone_size: NA; d_call: TRBD1; cdr3_aa: CASSLGPDRAREQYF; cdr3_nt: TGTGCCAGCAGCTTGGGCCCCGACAGGGCTCGAGAGCAGTACTTC
j_call: TRBJ2-3; v_call: TRBV7-2; clone_size: NA; d_call: TRBD2; cdr3_aa: CASSFSLAGGTDTQYF; cdr3_nt: TGTGCCAGCAGCTTCAGTCTAGCGGGGGGCACAGATACGCAGTATTTT
j_call: TRBJ1-2; v_call: TRBV27; clone_size: NA; d_call: TRBD1; cdr3_aa: CASSPKTGGNYGYTF; cdr3_nt: TGTGCCAGCAGTCCTAAGACAGGGGGCAACTATGGCTACACCTTC
j_call: TRBJ2-7; v_call: TRBV2; clone_size: few; d_call: NA; cdr3_aa: CASSEALTGLGYEQYF; cdr3_nt: TGTGCCAGCAGTGAAGCGCTTACAGGGCTAGGCTACGAGCAGTACTTC
j_call: TRBJ2-1; v_call: TRBV14; clone_size: NA; d_call: NA; cdr3_aa: CASSQEWEPYNEQFF; cdr3_nt: TGTGCCAGCAGCCAAGAATGGGAGCCATACAATGAGCAGTTCTTC
j_call: TRBJ2-1; v_call: TRBV9; clone_size: NA; d_call: TRBD2; cdr3_aa: CASSVRGGIQGQFF; cdr3_nt: TGTGCCAGCAGCGTACGGGGGGGGATACAGGGGCAGTTCTTC
j_call: TRBJ2-1; v_call: TRBV11-2; clone_size: NA; d_call: TRBD2; cdr3_aa: CASSLVTGLAGGHNEQFF; cdr3_nt: TGTGCCAGCAGCTTAGTTACGGGACTAGCGGGGGGACACAATGAGCAGTTCTTC
j_call: TRBJ1-1; v_call: TRBV9; clone_size: NA; d_call: TRBD1; cdr3_aa: CASSVPGQGQLNTEAFF; cdr3_nt: TGTGCCAGCAGCGTGCCGGGACAGGGCCAGTTGAACACTGAAGCTTTCTTT
j_call: TRBJ1-1; v_call: TRBV6-1; clone_size: once; d_call: NA; cdr3_aa: CASSVRQDMNTEAFF; cdr3_nt: TGTGCCAGCAGTGTGCGACAGGACATGAACACTGAAGCTTTCTTT
j_call: TRBJ1-2; v_call: TRBV6-1; clone_size: NA; d_call: NA; cdr3_aa: CASGGTGDSDGYTF; cdr3_nt: TGTGCCAGCGGAGGGACCGGGGACTCGGATGGCTACACCTTC
j_call: TRBJ2-3; v_call: TRBV7-3; clone_size: NA; d_call: TRBD2; cdr3_aa: CASSGASGGDSTDTQYF; cdr3_nt: TGTGCCAGCAGCGGGGCTAGCGGGGGGGATAGCACAGATACGCAGTATTTT
j_call: TRBJ2-3; v_call: TRBV5-5; clone_size: few; d_call: NA; cdr3_aa: CASSPGTPSSTDTQYF; cdr3_nt: TGTGCCAGCAGCCCTGGGACTCCCTCGAGCACAGATACGCAGTATTTT
j_call: TRBJ1-1; v_call: TRBV6-5; clone_size: NA; d_call: TRBD1; cdr3_aa: CASNSDRASTEAFF; cdr3_nt: TGTGCCAGCAATTCTGACAGGGCGAGCACTGAAGCTTTCTTT
j_call: TRBJ2-4; v_call: TRBV5-4; clone_size: NA; d_call: TRBD1; cdr3_aa: CASSEDRPTKNIQYF; cdr3_nt: TGTGCCAGCAGCGAGGACAGGCCAACCAAAAACATTCAGTACTTC